Below are 29 T cell receptor beta chains sequenced from a single sample in a study of Ad26.COV2.S vaccination and SARS-CoV-2 variants. As to treatment: 15 to 20 received Ad26.COV2.S at low or high dose, single or two shots; roughly five received placebo; per-sample allocation not given. Sampling occurred on day 63 after the first vaccine or placebo injection. Libraries were prepared by immunoSEQ multiplex PCR; TCRdb keeps only in-frame clonotypes and omits some of them. Here the sample spans 400,000 to 450,000 clones, about 90% being singletons. Sequencing was performed on peripheral blood, taken in a trial of Ad26.COV2.S vaccine versus placebo. All receptors come from a person between 18 and 59 years old who received the Ad26.COV2.S COVID-19 vaccine or a placebo.

With regard to this clone: Other nucleotide sequences in the sample specify the same CDR3. The V gene is TRBV5-6, the J gene TRBJ1-1; unclear D gene. Germline loops: CDR1 SGHDT, CDR2 YYEEEE. The V end was cut by 0 bases, the J end by 2 bases, with 5 bases between. The CDR3 consists of 13 residues. CDR3 sequence reads: CASSLAANTEAFF. For the CDR3, the DNA is TGTGCCAGCAGCTTGGCCGCTAACACTGAAGCTTTCTTT.

This chain links TRBV19 with TRBJ2-7; 7 bases line up with TRBD1. CDR3 size: 15 residues. CDR1 and CDR2 from the germline V gene are LNHDA and SQIVND (reference sequence). V lost 5 bases and J lost 2; bases outside the gene matches: 9. The DNA for the CDR3 is TGTGCCAGTAGTCCAACCGATGGACAGGCCTACGAGCAGTACTTC. It yields the protein CASSPTDGQAYEQYF.

The chain combines TRBV7-9 with TRBJ2-3; D may be TRBD2 (5 bases). The CDR3 totals 12 residues. Per the germline V gene, CDR1 is SEHNR and CDR2 is FQNEAQ (reference sequence). The V end lost 2 bases, the J end lost 6 bases, and 6 bases lay between the germline ends. CDR3 protein: CASSLTGDTQYF. CDR3 DNA: TGTGCCAGCAGCTTAACGGGGGATACGCAGTATTTT.

The CDR3 reads CASSVGVERIRETQYF. CDR3 bases: TGTGCCAGCAGCGTAGGTGTAGAACGTATCCGAGAGACCCAGTACTTC. This chain uses TRBV9 with TRBJ2-5; D unclear. The V gene's germline CDR1 is SGDLS and CDR2 YYNGEE. The V gene lost 0 bases and the J gene lost 4 bases, with 16 bases spanning the gap. The CDR3 covers 16 residues. The variable domain in full, with the rest retrieved from reference TRBV9 and TRBJ2-5, is DSGVTQTPKHLITATGQRVTLRCSPRSGDLSVYWYQQSLDQGLQFLIQYYNGEERAKGNILERFSAQQFPDLHSELNLSSLELGDSALYFCASSVGVERIRETQYFGPGTRLLVL.

The chain carries TRBV3-1 (or the pseudogene TRBV3-2) and TRBJ2-1; TRBD2 is a possible D gene (6 bases). V shed 2 bases and J shed 10 bases, with 18 bases lying between them. Germline CDR1 reads LGHDT; CDR2 reads YNNKEL (reference sequence). The CDR3 sequence is 15 residues long. CDR3 protein: CASSQPVLGRGEQFF. CDR3 coding DNA: TGTGCCAGCAGCCAACCCGTCCTCGGACGGGGGGAGCAGTTCTTC.

The chain recombines TRBV9 with TRBJ2-2, with no clear D. The CDR3 has 13 amino acids. The germline V gene has CDR1 SGDLS and CDR2 YYNGEE. The germline V and J ends were trimmed by 1 base and 7 bases, with 8 bases remaining between them. The CDR3 loop reads CASSVFDLGELFF. The CDR3 region has the DNA TGTGCCAGCAGCGTATTTGATCTCGGGGAGCTGTTTTTT.

This clone was observed once. J is TRBJ1-2 and V is TRBV7-2; TRBD1 matches at 12 bases. The trim removed 5 bases at V and 4 bases at J, leaving 8 bases unmatched. The CDR3 sequence is 16 residues long. Germline lookup yields CDR1 SGHTA and CDR2 FQGNSA. The CDR3 protein is CASSRGQGAPGYGYTF. The CDR3 nucleotides are TGTGCCAGCAGCAGGGGACAGGGGGCGCCGGGCTATGGCTACACCTTC.

The chain has TRBV7-9 and TRBJ2-1; 7 positions match TRBD1. The length of the CDR3 is 16 residues. Germline CDR1 SEHNR, CDR2 FQNEAQ (reference sequence). The V and J ends lost 4 bases and 0 bases, in that order; junction bases with no gene match: 6. The DNA of the CDR3 is TGTGCCAGCAGCTCCAAGGGGGCACGCTCCTACAATGAGCAGTTCTTC. It encodes CASSSKGARSYNEQFF. The entire variable domain, with the rest obtained from reference TRBV7-9 and TRBJ2-1, is as follows: DTGVSQNPRHKITKRGQNVTFRCDPISEHNRLYWYRQTLGQGPEFLTYFQNEAQLEKSRLLSDRFSAERPKGSFSTLEIQRTEQGDSAMYLCASSSKGARSYNEQFFGPGTRLTVL.

The chain recombines TRBV20-1 with TRBJ2-5; D is ambiguous. Trimming removed 1 base at V and 3 bases at J, with 3 bases between. This CDR3 comprises 11 residues. Looked up from germline, CDR1 is DFQATT and CDR2 is SNEGSKA (reference sequence). For the CDR3, the DNA is TGCAGTGCTAGAGCGGAAGAGACCCAGTACTTC. Translation gives CSARAEETQYF.

The V gene is TRBV5-1, the J gene TRBJ1-1; 9 nucleotides match TRBD1. CDR3 length: 15 residues. V was clipped by 5 bases and J by 5 bases; unmatched bases: 10. Germline assignment: CDR1 SGHRS and CDR2 YFSETQ. The CDR3 loop is CASSSPGQGLTEAFF. DNA for the CDR3: TGCGCCAGCAGTTCCCCGGGACAGGGTTTGACTGAAGCTTTCTTT.

This sequence joins TRBV7-2 and TRBJ2-3; D may be TRBD2 (6 bases). There are 15 residues in the CDR3. V was pared by 0 bases and J by 2 bases, with 9 bases between. The germline gives CDR1 SGHTA, CDR2 FQGNSA. The DNA for the CDR3 is TGTGCCAGCAGCTTAGCGGGGGGAACCACAGATACGCAGTATTTT. Its translation is CASSLAGGTTDTQYF.

The chain recombines TRBV5-1 with TRBJ2-5, with 7 bases identical to TRBD1. This CDR3 has 14 amino acids. The V and J ends lost 4 bases and 3 bases, in that order; junction bases with no gene match: 6. CDR1 SGHRS and CDR2 YFSETQ come from the germline V gene. CDR3 coding DNA: TGCGCCAGCAGCACAGACAGGGCTAAAGAGACCCAGTACTTC. Its protein product is CASSTDRAKETQYF.

The rearrangement links TRBV6-5 to TRBJ2-7; tentatively, D is TRBD2 (5 bases). With 5 bases removed from V and 3 bases from J, the gap between germline ends came to 5 bases. The CDR3 runs 11 residues. CDR1 is MNHEY, CDR2 SVGAGI, per germline. CDR3 in DNA: TGTGCCAGCAGTCGGGACTACGAGCAGTACTTC. Its protein product is CASSRDYEQYF.

The CDR3 DNA reads TGTGCCAGTAGTATAGATCACACGAGCTCCTATAATTCACCCCTCCACTTT. This gives the protein CASSIDHTSSYNSPLHF. V is TRBV19 and J is TRBJ1-6; D remains ambiguous. Trimming shortened V by 0 bases and J by 0 bases, and 9 bases separated the two germline ends. The CDR3 totals 17 residues. Germline-derived CDR1 and CDR2 are LNHDA and SQIVND (reference sequence).

The chain uses TRBV12-5 and TRBJ2-5, with D perhaps matching TRBD2 (6 bases). V lost 2 bases, J lost 5 bases, and 21 bases lay in between. This CDR3 region has 17 residues. Germline V CDR1 and CDR2: LGHNT, FRNRAP. The CDR3 DNA follows: TGTGCTAGTGGTTTGTTCCTCGTAGGAGGGGTCAGGGAGACCCAGTACTTC. Translating gives CASGLFLVGGVRETQYF.

This chain joins TRBV4-3 and TRBJ1-1, with 7 bases aligning to TRBD1. This CDR3 region has 15 residues. CDR1 and CDR2 (germline): LGHNA, YSLEER. V was clipped by 0 bases and J by 5 bases; unmatched bases: 6. CDR3: CASSQDRQGRTEAFF. The CDR3 DNA follows: TGCGCCAGCAGCCAAGACCGACAGGGTCGGACTGAAGCTTTCTTT.

DNA of the CDR3: TGCGCCAGCAGCCAAAAAGGGACAGGAAGCTCTGGAAACACCATATATTTT. Encoded protein: CASSQKGTGSSGNTIYF. V gene TRBV4-3 combines with J gene TRBJ1-3, with TRBD1 identical over 8 bases. CDR1 and CDR2 (germline): LGHNA, YSLEER. J gave up 0 bases and V 2 bases, and 6 bases lay outside the gene matches. The CDR3 is 17 amino acids.

This chain links TRBV7-9 with TRBJ1-5; D is uncertain. The V gene's germline CDR1 is SEHNR and CDR2 FQNEAQ (reference sequence). The V and J ends lost 1 base and 3 bases respectively, with 13 bases between them. This CDR3 region has 16 residues. CDR3 sequence reads: CASSLGSMAVNQPQHF. In nucleotides, the CDR3 is TGTGCCAGCAGCTTAGGTAGCATGGCGGTCAATCAGCCCCAGCATTTT.

The chain links TRBV19 to TRBJ1-1; TRBD1 aligns across 8 bases. V gave up 9 bases and J gave up 11 bases; unmatched junction bases: 23. This CDR3 contains 16 residues. Germline assignment: CDR1 LNHDA and CDR2 SQIVND (reference sequence). CDR3 DNA: TGTGCCAGCCGCCTGAGTGGTGGACAGGGCTATGTAGTGGCTTTCTTT. Translating it yields CASRLSGGQGYVVAFF. Full variable domain (outside the CDR3, taken from reference TRBV19 and TRBJ1-1): DGGITQSPKYLFRKEGQNVTLSCEQNLNHDAMYWYRQDPGQGLRLIYYSQIVNDFQKGDIAEGYSVSREKKESFPLTVTSAQKNPTAFYLCASRLSGGQGYVVAFFGQGTRLTVV.

This chain connects TRBV6-5 to TRBJ2-1; 9 bases align to TRBD1. Germline V gene lookup returns CDR1 MNHEY and CDR2 SVGAGI. Germline trimming cut 2 bases from V and 12 bases from J; bases unmatched to any gene: 2. The CDR3 runs 12 residues. The CDR3 DNA is TGTGCCAGCAGTTACGGGACAGGGCGGCAGTTCTTC. It encodes CASSYGTGRQFF.

J is TRBJ1-2 and V is TRBV5-6; a weak D match, TRBD1 (5 bases). Germline CDR1 reads SGHDT; CDR2 reads YYEEEE. Trimming shortened V by 6 bases and J by 6 bases, and 15 bases separated the two germline ends. The CDR3 is 13 residues long. The CDR3 DNA reads TGTGCCAGCACCTACTCCCCGGGGGATGGCTACACCTTC. It yields the protein CASTYSPGDGYTF.

This clone showed up just once. The gene calls are TRBV5-3 and TRBJ2-3; 9 nucleotides agree with TRBD1. TRBV5-3 is placed among ORFs of uncertain function. V lost 1 base and J lost 4; bases outside the gene matches: 10. The CDR3 is 17 residues long. CDR3 sequence (DNA): TGTGCCAGAAGCTTGATCACCGGGACAGGGTGGGCAGATACGCAGTATTTT. Protein sequence: CARSLITGTGWADTQYF.

The rearrangement uses TRBV5-8 and TRBJ1-4, with 10 bases aligning to TRBD1. Trimming removed 3 bases from V and 8 bases from J; junction bases left unmatched: 4. The CDR3 runs to 14 residues. The V gene's germline CDR1 is SGHTS and CDR2 YDEGEE. CDR3 DNA sequence: TGTGCCAGCAGCTCGGGACAGGGGACGGAAAAACTGTTTTTT. It specifies CASSSGQGTEKLFF. The variable domain in full, completed from reference TRBV5-8 and TRBJ1-4, reads EAGVTQSPTHLIKTRGQQATLRCSPISGHTSVYWYQQALGLGLQFLLWYDEGEERNRGNFPPRFSGRQFPNYSSELNVNALELEDSALYLCASSSGQGTEKLFFGSGTQLSVL.

The chain employs TRBV30 and TRBJ2-1, with D tentatively TRBD1 (6 bases). The length of the CDR3 is 14 residues. Looked up from germline, CDR1 is GTSNPN and CDR2 is SVGIG (reference sequence). The V end lost 1 base, the J end lost 2 bases, and 9 bases lay between the germline ends. The DNA of the CDR3 is TGTGCCTGGAGTGCCTGGACAGCCTACAATGAGCAGTTCTTC. Its translation is CAWSAWTAYNEQFF.

The genes are TRBV7-9 and TRBJ1-2; D is unresolved. Germline values: CDR1 SEHNR, CDR2 FQNEAQ (reference sequence). Trimming cost V 3 bases and J 12 bases, with 17 bases left between them. This CDR3 spans 13 amino acids. CDR3 sequence: CASSFEPPYLNTF. CDR3 nucleotide sequence: TGTGCCAGCAGCTTTGAACCGCCCTATTTGAACACCTTC.

V usage is TRBV7-2 and J usage is TRBJ1-1; maybe TRBD1 (6 bases). The CDR3 contains 15 residues. Trimming removed 0 bases from V and 4 bases from J, with 12 bases in between. Germline lookup yields CDR1 SGHTA and CDR2 FQGNSA. The CDR3 DNA reads as TGTGCCAGCAGCTTAGCGGGAGACAGGCTCACTGAAGCTTTCTTT. Its protein product is CASSLAGDRLTEAFF.

This clone has just one count. The chain carries TRBV7-8 and TRBJ1-4; D is perhaps TRBD1 (5 bases). This CDR3 spans 15 amino acids. In germline, CDR1 is SGHVS, CDR2 FQNEAQ. V lost 2 bases and J 4 bases, leaving 11 bases between the germline ends. As DNA, the CDR3 is TGTGCCAGCAGCTTAATCCGGACATATAATGAAAAACTGTTTTTT. Its protein product is CASSLIRTYNEKLFF.

The gene calls are TRBV5-6 and TRBJ1-6, with TRBD1 identical over 9 bases. J gave up 10 bases and V 3 bases, and 5 bases lay outside the gene matches. The CDR3 contains 14 residues. In germline, CDR1 is SGHDT, CDR2 YYEEEE. CDR3 residues: CASSWGQGASPLHF. For the CDR3, the DNA is TGTGCCAGCAGCTGGGGACAGGGTGCGTCACCCCTCCACTTT.

This chain connects TRBV29-1 to TRBJ2-7; D ambiguous. The germline CDR1 and CDR2 sequences are SQVTM and ANQGSEA. This CDR3 region has 15 residues. V lost 6 bases, J lost 2 bases, and 20 bases lay in between. CDR3 nucleotides: TGCAGCGTCGTCGGCGGTACGGATCGGCCCTACGAGCAGTACTTC. Translating it yields CSVVGGTDRPYEQYF.